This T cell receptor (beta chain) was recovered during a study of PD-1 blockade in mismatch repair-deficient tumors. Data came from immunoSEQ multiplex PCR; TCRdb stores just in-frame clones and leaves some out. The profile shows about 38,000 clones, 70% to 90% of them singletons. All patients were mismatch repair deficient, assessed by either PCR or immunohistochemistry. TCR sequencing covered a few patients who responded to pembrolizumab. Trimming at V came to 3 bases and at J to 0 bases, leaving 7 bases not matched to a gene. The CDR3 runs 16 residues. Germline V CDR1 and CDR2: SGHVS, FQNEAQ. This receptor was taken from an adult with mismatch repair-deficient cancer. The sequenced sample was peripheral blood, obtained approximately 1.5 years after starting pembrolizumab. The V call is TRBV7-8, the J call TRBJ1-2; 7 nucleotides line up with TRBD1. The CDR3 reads CASSLIGTEANYGYTF. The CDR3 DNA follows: TGTGCCAGCAGCTTGATCGGGACAGAAGCTAACTATGGCTACACCTTC.